The 28 T cell receptor beta chains in this list originate from one sample, sequenced in a study of blood T cell repertoires in COVID-19. Libraries were prepared by immunoSEQ multiplex PCR; TCRdb keeps only in-frame clonotypes and omits some of them. Found here are about 320,000 clones, more than 70% of them singletons; the top ten hold 1.5% to 2%. Source material: peripheral blood. The receptor set was obtained from a woman aged 50 to 60 with acute or convalescent COVID-19.

The chain couples TRBV28 to TRBJ2-7; a weak D match, TRBD2 (6 bases). Germline V gene sequence: CDR1 MDHEN, CDR2 SYDVKM. V dropped 3 bases and J dropped 2 bases, with 11 bases sitting between them. The length of the CDR3 is 14 residues. CDR3: CASSFGLFTYEQYF. In nucleotides, the CDR3 is TGTGCCAGCAGTTTCGGACTATTCACCTACGAGCAGTACTTC.

J is TRBJ2-3 and V is TRBV28; 13 nucleotides agree with TRBD2. Germline CDR1 and CDR2: MDHEN and SYDVKM. Trimming took 10 bases from V and 5 from J; bases not matched to a gene: 6. This CDR3 has 14 residues. The CDR3 protein is CAIGLAGVRDTQYF. In nucleotides, the CDR3 is TGTGCCATCGGACTAGCGGGAGTGCGAGATACGCAGTATTTT.

The J gene is TRBJ2-1, the V gene TRBV2; 9 nucleotides align to TRBD2. The V segment lost 6 bases and the J segment 2 bases; nucleotides outside the gene matches: 8. Germline CDR1 and CDR2: SNHLY and FYNNEI. The CDR3 covers 16 residues. In DNA form, the CDR3 reads TGTGCCAGCAGAGGGGGAGCGGGAGGCCCCTACAATGAGCAGTTCTTC. The encoded protein is CASRGGAGGPYNEQFF.

The J gene is TRBJ1-2, the V gene TRBV19; no reliable D call. This CDR3 region has 15 residues. The V and J ends lost 3 bases and 6 bases respectively, with 17 bases between them. Per the germline V gene, CDR1 is LNHDA and CDR2 is SQIVND (reference sequence). CDR3 loop: CASSIVNRPGNGYTF. The DNA for the CDR3 is TGTGCCAGTAGTATCGTTAACCGCCCGGGGAATGGCTACACCTTC.

This chain joins TRBV7-6 and TRBJ1-6; TRBD1 aligns across 8 bases. Trimming cost V 5 bases and J 4 bases; bases outside gene matches: 16. CDR3 length: 19 amino acids. Per germline, CDR1 SGHVS and CDR2 FNYEAQ. The CDR3 spells CASSRPGTGEWGYNSPLHF. The CDR3 coding sequence is TGTGCCAGCAGCCGACCCGGGACAGGCGAATGGGGATATAATTCACCCCTCCACTTT. Combining the CDR3 with reference TRBV7-6 and TRBJ1-6 gives the whole variable domain GAGVSQSPRYKVTKRGQDVALRCDPISGHVSLYWYRQALGQGPEFLTYFNYEAQQDKSGLPNDRFSAERPEGSISTLTIQRTEQRDSAMYRCASSRPGTGEWGYNSPLHFGNGTRLTVT.

This sequence joins TRBV2 and TRBJ2-2; 7 nucleotides align to TRBD2. Germline-derived CDR1 and CDR2 are SNHLY and FYNNEI. The CDR3 is made up of 14 amino acids. With V trimmed by 11 bases and J by 4 bases, 10 bases remained unmatched. The CDR3 reads CAGRGRASTGELFF. CDR3 DNA: TGTGCCGGTCGGGGGAGGGCCTCCACCGGGGAGCTGTTTTTT.

The chain has TRBV28 and TRBJ2-7; 7 bases are shared with TRBD1. Germline assignment: CDR1 MDHEN and CDR2 SYDVKM. The V gene end was trimmed by 6 bases and the J gene end by 8 bases; junction bases not matched to a gene: 10. This CDR3 has 13 amino acids. The CDR3 region is CASRPHGTEKQYF. DNA of the CDR3: TGTGCCAGCAGACCCCACGGGACAGAAAAGCAGTACTTC.

A remark on this clone: Other DNA sequences in the same sample also yield this CDR3. The chain has TRBV6-5 and TRBJ2-7; 8 bases map to TRBD1. The CDR3 length is 14 residues. Germline CDR1 MNHEY, CDR2 SVGAGI. V shed 6 bases, J shed 3 bases, and the junction held 7 bases outside the gene matches. The CDR3 spells CASSPGTGRYEQYF. As DNA, the CDR3 is TGTGCCAGCAGCCCCGGGACAGGTCGCTACGAGCAGTACTTC.

The V call is TRBV7-9, the J call TRBJ2-1; D is unresolved. V gave up 4 bases and J gave up 4 bases, with 11 bases separating them. The CDR3 loop spans 14 amino acids. CDR1 is SEHNR, CDR2 FQNEAQ, per germline (reference sequence). The CDR3 spells CASSSTTPYNEQFF. The CDR3 DNA reads as TGTGCCAGCAGCTCTACCACCCCTTACAATGAGCAGTTCTTC. The full variable domain, completed using reference TRBV7-9 and TRBJ2-1, is DTGVSQNPRHKITKRGQNVTFRCDPISEHNRLYWYRQTLGQGPEFLTYFQNEAQLEKSRLLSDRFSAERPKGSFSTLEIQRTEQGDSAMYLCASSSTTPYNEQFFGPGTRLTVL.

V and J are TRBV5-5 and TRBJ2-1; 10 positions match TRBD2. Germline V gene data show CDR1 as SGHKS and CDR2 as YYEKEE (reference sequence). J gave up 3 bases and V 4 bases, and 4 bases lay outside the gene matches. The CDR3 length is 15 residues. CDR3 sequence reads: CASSLVAGGYNEQFF. CDR3 in DNA: TGTGCCAGCAGCCTAGTAGCGGGAGGCTACAATGAGCAGTTCTTC.

V gene TRBV5-1 combines with J gene TRBJ1-3; 8 bases match TRBD1. Trimming cost V 3 bases and J 4 bases; bases outside gene matches: 6. The CDR3 runs to 15 residues. Looked up from germline, CDR1 is SGHRS and CDR2 is YFSETQ. CDR3 sequence (DNA): TGCGCCAGCAGCTCGACAGGGGTGAGAGGAAACACCATATATTTT. Its translation is CASSSTGVRGNTIYF.

This clone occurred a few times. The rearrangement links TRBV11-2 to TRBJ2-7; 10 nucleotides line up with TRBD2. Germline values: CDR1 SGHAT, CDR2 FQNNGV. Unmatched junction bases numbered 8, after V lost 1 base and J lost 5 bases. The CDR3 is made up of 16 amino acids. CDR3 in amino acids: CASSLGGPLAGNEQYF. CDR3 DNA sequence: TGTGCCAGCAGCTTAGGGGGTCCACTAGCGGGAAACGAGCAGTACTTC.

The CDR3 region is CATSPSSQGAGANVLTF. The CDR3 DNA sequence: TGTGCCACCAGTCCCTCTAGTCAGGGTGCCGGGGCCAACGTCCTGACTTTC. The gene calls are TRBV24-1 and TRBJ2-6; possible D gene TRBD1, 5 bases. CDR3 length: 17 amino acids. Per germline, CDR1 KGHDR and CDR2 SFDVKD. V lost 6 bases, J lost 4 bases, and 18 bases lay in between.

The chain carries TRBV7-2 and TRBJ1-5, with a tentative D call TRBD1 (6 bases). V was cut by 4 bases and J by 4 bases, with 26 bases left in between. This CDR3 has 19 residues. CDR1 and CDR2 (germline): SGHTA, FQGNSA. CDR3 loop: CASSSPRGGGVIGNQPQHF. In DNA form, the CDR3 reads TGTGCCAGCAGCTCTCCCCGAGGGGGGGGCGTTATAGGTAATCAGCCCCAGCATTTT. Using reference TRBV7-2 and TRBJ1-5 for the parts outside the CDR3, the full variable domain is GAGVSQSPSNKVTEKGKDVELRCDPISGHTALYWYRQSLGQGLEFLIYFQGNSAPDKSGLPSDRFSAERTGGSVSTLTIQRTQQEDSAVYLCASSSPRGGGVIGNQPQHFGDGTRLSIL.

The chain links TRBV28 to TRBJ2-3, with TRBD2 identical over 9 bases. Looked up from germline, CDR1 is MDHEN and CDR2 is SYDVKM. The CDR3 is made up of 15 amino acids. The V and J ends lost 3 bases and 6 bases, in that order; junction bases with no gene match: 7. CDR3 in amino acids: CASSLAGGLVDTQYF. The DNA for the CDR3 is TGTGCCAGCAGTTTGGCGGGAGGGCTAGTGGATACGCAGTATTTT.

The J gene is TRBJ2-2, the V gene TRBV7-2; no reliable D call. The CDR3 sequence is 15 residues long. Germline CDR1 reads SGHTA; CDR2 reads FQGNSA. Trimming took 8 bases from V and 2 from J, leaving 15 bases between them. As DNA, the CDR3 is TGTGCCAGCTATAATGAGGCGTATAACACCGGGGAGCTGTTTTTT. This translates into CASYNEAYNTGELFF.

The genes are TRBV27 and TRBJ2-7; 9 bases fit TRBD1. Trimming cost V 5 bases and J 7 bases; bases outside gene matches: 6. The CDR3 sequence is 13 residues long. Germline V lookup: CDR1 MNHEY, CDR2 SMNVEV (reference sequence). In DNA, the CDR3 is TGTGCCAGCAGTCAGACAGGGGGAAGGGAGCAGTACTTC. It is translated as CASSQTGGREQYF.

This clone came up a few times. The chain uses TRBV5-1 and TRBJ1-5, with a tentative D call TRBD1 (6 bases). V was cut by 0 bases and J by 9 bases, with 13 bases left in between. The CDR3 spans 14 residues. Germline V gives CDR1 SGHRS, CDR2 YFSETQ. The CDR3 protein is CASSLASGERPQHF. CDR3 nucleotides: TGCGCCAGCAGCTTGGCGTCAGGGGAGAGGCCCCAGCATTTT.

V usage is TRBV18 and J usage is TRBJ1-3; 8 positions agree with TRBD1. Germline-derived CDR1 and CDR2 are KGHSH and LQKENI. The CDR3 covers 15 residues. V shed 3 bases, J shed 2 bases, and the junction held 3 bases outside the gene matches. The CDR3: CASSPPGQAGNTIYF. The CDR3, as DNA: TGTGCCAGCTCACCGCCGGGACAGGCTGGAAACACCATATATTTT.

The chain links TRBV30 to TRBJ2-1; 9 nucleotides line up with TRBD1. V gave up 7 bases and J gave up 2 bases; unmatched junction bases: 6. The CDR3 runs to 14 residues. The germline gives CDR1 GTSNPN, CDR2 SVGIG (reference sequence). CDR3 in DNA: TGTGCCTTTCAGACAGGGGGGACCTACAATGAGCAGTTCTTC. Translation gives CAFQTGGTYNEQFF.

J is TRBJ1-2 and V is TRBV9, with D perhaps matching TRBD1 (6 bases). CDR3 length equals 18 residues. Germline V lookup: CDR1 SGDLS, CDR2 YYNGEE. V was clipped by 4 bases and J by 5 bases, with 27 bases between them. For the CDR3, the DNA is TGTGCCAGCAGCCCATACGAGGACAGAGAACGCGCCTTATATGGCTACACCTTC. Its translation is CASSPYEDRERALYGYTF.

The sample holds a few counts of this clone. The chain uses TRBV6-5 and TRBJ1-1; D may be TRBD1 (5 bases). This CDR3 is 12 amino acids long. Trimming removed 5 bases from V and 12 bases from J, with 16 bases in between. Germline V CDR1 and CDR2: MNHEY, SVGAGI. CDR3 residues: CASSPPLGEPFF. The CDR3 DNA reads TGTGCCAGCAGTCCCCCCCTAGGGGAACCTTTCTTT.

The chain combines TRBV6-2 or TRBV6-3 with TRBJ1-1, with 8 bases aligning to TRBD1. The CDR3 sequence is 18 residues long. Germline V gene sequence: CDR1 MNHEY, CDR2 SVGEGT. V shed 5 bases, J shed 4 bases, and the junction held 18 bases outside the gene matches. The CDR3 here is CASSPHRTGIGAVTEAFF. The DNA for the CDR3 is TGTGCCAGCAGTCCCCACCGGACAGGGATTGGGGCAGTCACTGAAGCTTTCTTT.

The chain couples TRBV10-3 to TRBJ2-2, with 9 bases that match TRBD2. Germline V gene data show CDR1 as ENHRY and CDR2 as SYGVKD. The CDR3 sequence is 14 residues long. Trimming cost V 6 bases and J 1 base; bases outside gene matches: 0. In DNA form, the CDR3 reads TGTGCCATCAGAGCGGGAGGGAACACCGGGGAGCTGTTTTTT. It translates to CAIRAGGNTGELFF.

The genes are TRBV5-1 and TRBJ1-1; 11 nucleotides line up with TRBD1. This CDR3 has 16 amino acids. CDR1 and CDR2 from the germline V gene are SGHRS and YFSETQ. Unmatched junction bases numbered 9, after V lost 4 bases and J lost 4 bases. The CDR3 nucleotides are TGCGCCAGCAGCCCTGGAGGACAGGGGGCGCCCACTGAAGCTTTCTTT. Translation gives CASSPGGQGAPTEAFF.

This chain uses TRBV4-3 with TRBJ1-2, with 9 bases that match TRBD1. Germline-derived CDR1 and CDR2 are LGHNA and YSLEER. This CDR3 region has 16 residues. V lost 4 bases and J lost 2; bases outside the gene matches: 8. CDR3 nucleotides: TGCGCCAGCAGCCGAAATACCGGGACAGGGAACTATGGCTACACCTTC. As protein: CASSRNTGTGNYGYTF.

This clone was recorded once. The rearrangement links TRBV6-6 to TRBJ2-7, with D perhaps TRBD1 (5 bases). Per germline, CDR1 MNHNY and CDR2 SVGAGI (reference sequence). Trimming removed 10 bases from V and 6 bases from J, with 19 bases in between. The CDR3 covers 13 residues. The CDR3 coding sequence is TGTGCCACAAGGACATTGAGCCCCTCCGAGCAGTACTTC. It specifies CATRTLSPSEQYF.

A remark on this clone: Given a much more abundant clone one base away, this may be a read error. This sequence joins TRBV6-2 or TRBV6-3 and TRBJ2-7; 13 bases map to TRBD2. V dropped 4 bases and J dropped 5; count of bases not matched to a gene: 2. The CDR3 sequence is 14 residues long. The germline gives CDR1 MNHEY, CDR2 SVGEGT. CDR3 sequence (DNA): TGTGCCAGCAGTTTAGGACTAGCGGGAGACGAGCAGTACTTC. Translation: CASSLGLAGDEQYF.